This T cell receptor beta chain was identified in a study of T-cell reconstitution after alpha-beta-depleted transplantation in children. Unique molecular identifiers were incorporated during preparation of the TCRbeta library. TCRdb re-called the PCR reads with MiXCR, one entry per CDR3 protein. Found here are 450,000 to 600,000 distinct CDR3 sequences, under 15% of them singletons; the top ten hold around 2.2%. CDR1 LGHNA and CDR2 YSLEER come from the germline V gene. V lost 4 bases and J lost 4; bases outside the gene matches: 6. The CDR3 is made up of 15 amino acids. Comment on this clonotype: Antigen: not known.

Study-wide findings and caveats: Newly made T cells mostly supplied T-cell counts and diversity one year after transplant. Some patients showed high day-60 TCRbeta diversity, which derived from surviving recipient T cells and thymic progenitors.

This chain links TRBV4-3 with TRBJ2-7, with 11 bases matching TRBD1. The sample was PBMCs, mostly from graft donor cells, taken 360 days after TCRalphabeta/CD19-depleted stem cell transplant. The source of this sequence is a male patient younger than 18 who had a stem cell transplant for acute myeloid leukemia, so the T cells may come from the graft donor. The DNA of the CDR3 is TGCGCCAGCAGCCGCCGGACAGGGGGCGATTACGAGCAGTACTTC. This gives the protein CASSRRTGGDYEQYF.